Detailed here is one TCR beta chain. Germline V lookup: CDR1 SGHVS, CDR2 FQNEAQ. V was pared by 1 base and J by 10 bases, with 14 bases between. The CDR3 covers 15 residues. This specimen belongs to a study of T cell responses to AZD1222 COVID-19 vaccine. TCRdb keeps only in-frame clones here, not all; method: immunoSEQ multiplex PCR. The sample includes some 54,000 clones, 70% to 90% of them seen just once. This chain connects TRBV7-8 to TRBJ1-6; D remains unclear. This sequence originates from an adult in good health. Sequences were derived from peripheral blood, sampled on day 0 of AZD1222 vaccination. The CDR3 is CASSLVRVGRSPLHF. CDR3 coding DNA: TGTGCCAGCAGCTTAGTCCGGGTAGGCCGATCACCCCTCCACTTT.